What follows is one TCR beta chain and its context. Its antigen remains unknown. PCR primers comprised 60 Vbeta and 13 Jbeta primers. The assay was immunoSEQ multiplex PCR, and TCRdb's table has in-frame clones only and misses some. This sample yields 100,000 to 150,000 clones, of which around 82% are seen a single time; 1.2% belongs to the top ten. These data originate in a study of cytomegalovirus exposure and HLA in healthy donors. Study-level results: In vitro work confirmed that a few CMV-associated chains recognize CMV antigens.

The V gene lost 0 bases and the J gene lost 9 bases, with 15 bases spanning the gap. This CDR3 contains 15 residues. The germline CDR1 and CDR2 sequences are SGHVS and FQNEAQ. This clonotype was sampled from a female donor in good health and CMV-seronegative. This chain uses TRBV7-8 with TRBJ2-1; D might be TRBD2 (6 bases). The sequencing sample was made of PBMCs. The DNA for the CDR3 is TGTGCCAGCAGCTTAGCGCGGGACCGGTCCGGTGAGCAGTTCTTC. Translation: CASSLARDRSGEQFF.